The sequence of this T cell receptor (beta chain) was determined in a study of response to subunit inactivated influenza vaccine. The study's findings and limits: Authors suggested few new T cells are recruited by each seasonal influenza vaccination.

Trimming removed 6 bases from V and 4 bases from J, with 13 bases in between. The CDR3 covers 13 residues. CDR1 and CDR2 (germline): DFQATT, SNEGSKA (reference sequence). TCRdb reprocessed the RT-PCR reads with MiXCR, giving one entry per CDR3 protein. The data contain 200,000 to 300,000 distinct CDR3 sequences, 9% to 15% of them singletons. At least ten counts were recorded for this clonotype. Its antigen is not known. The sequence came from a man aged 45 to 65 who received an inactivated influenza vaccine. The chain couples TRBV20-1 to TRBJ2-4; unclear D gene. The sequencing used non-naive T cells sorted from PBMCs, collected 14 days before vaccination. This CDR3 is CSAGWAPKNIQYF. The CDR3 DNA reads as TGCAGTGCAGGGTGGGCGCCAAAAAACATTCAGTACTTC.